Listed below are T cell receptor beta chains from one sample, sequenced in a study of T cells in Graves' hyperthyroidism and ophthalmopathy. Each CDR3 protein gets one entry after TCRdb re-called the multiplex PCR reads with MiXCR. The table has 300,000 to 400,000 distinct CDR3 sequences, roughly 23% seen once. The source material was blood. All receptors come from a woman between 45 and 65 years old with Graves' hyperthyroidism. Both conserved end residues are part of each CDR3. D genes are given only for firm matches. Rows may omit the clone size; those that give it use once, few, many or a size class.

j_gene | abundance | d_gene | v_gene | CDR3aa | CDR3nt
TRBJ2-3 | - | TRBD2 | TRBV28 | CASSLAGGPLDTQYF | TGTGCCAGCAGCCTAGCGGGAGGGCCGTTAGATACGCAGTATTTT
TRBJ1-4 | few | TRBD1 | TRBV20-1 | CSARRAGGDNEKLFF | TGCAGTGCTAGAAGAGCAGGGGGCGATAATGAAAAACTGTTTTTT
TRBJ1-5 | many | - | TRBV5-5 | CASSLWRGQPQHF | TGTGCCAGCAGCTTGTGGAGGGGTCAGCCCCAGCATTTT
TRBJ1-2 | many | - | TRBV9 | CASSVGPEAGRNYGYTF | TGTGCCAGCAGCGTAGGACCCGAGGCGGGGCGTAACTATGGCTACACCTTC
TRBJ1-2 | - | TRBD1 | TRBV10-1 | CASSQFDRGNGYTF | TGCGCCAGCAGCCAATTTGACAGGGGGAATGGCTACACCTTC
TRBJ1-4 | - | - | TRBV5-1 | CASSLVGANEKLVF | TGCGCCAGCAGCTTGGTCGGGGCTAATGAAAAACTGGTTTTT
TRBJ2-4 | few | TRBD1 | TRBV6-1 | CASSDQGARNIQYF | TGTGCCAGCAGTGACCAGGGGGCGCGAAACATTCAGTACTTC
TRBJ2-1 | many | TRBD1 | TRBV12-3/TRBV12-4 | CASSFLWTGTSSYNEQFF | TGTGCCAGCAGTTTCCTATGGACAGGAACCAGCTCCTACAATGAGCAGTTCTTC
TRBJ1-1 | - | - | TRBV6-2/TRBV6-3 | CASRAGAVNTEAFF | TGTGCCAGCAGAGCCGGGGCAGTCAACACTGAAGCTTTCTTT
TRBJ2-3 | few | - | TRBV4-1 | CASSHPQTASTDTQYF | TGCGCCAGCAGCCATCCACAGACAGCTAGCACAGATACGCAGTATTTT
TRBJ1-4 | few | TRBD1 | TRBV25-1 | CASSGTGVSKLFF | TGTGCCAGCTCCGGGACAGGGGTTTCAAAACTGTTTTTT
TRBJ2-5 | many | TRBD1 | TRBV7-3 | CASSRQGVQSETQYF | TGTGCCAGCAGCCGACAGGGTGTACAATCGGAGACCCAGTACTTC
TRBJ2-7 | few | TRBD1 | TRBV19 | CASSMAGTGQWAQYF | TGTGCCAGTAGTATGGCCGGGACAGGACAATGGGCGCAGTACTTC
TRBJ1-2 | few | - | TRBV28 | CASSSRSYGYTF | TGTGCCAGCAGTTCTAGGTCCTATGGCTACACCTTC
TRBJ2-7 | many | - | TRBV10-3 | CAIRGEQAYEQYF | TGTGCCATCAGGGGGGAACAAGCTTACGAGCAGTACTTC
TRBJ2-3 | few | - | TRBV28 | CASSSRITTDTQYF | TGTGCCAGCAGTTCCAGGATAACCACAGATACGCAGTATTTT